These 23 T cell receptor beta chains originate from one sample sequenced in a study of shared clonotypes between healthy human individuals. The method was immunoSEQ multiplex PCR; TCRdb's version includes in-frame clones alone and lacks a portion of them. This sample yields 500,000 to 700,000 clones, of which around 95% are seen a single time; over 0.1% belongs to the top ten. Only CD45RO-negative cells positively selected for CCR7 counted as naive CD8 cells, so terminally differentiated effector memory CD45RA+ cells were excluded. Sequenced: naive CD8+ T cells sorted from blood. Receptors were obtained from a young woman in good health.

The V call is TRBV7-6, the J call TRBJ2-2; D remains unclear. The germline CDR1 and CDR2 sequences are SGHVS and FNYEAQ. V was pared by 3 bases and J by 2 bases, with 10 bases between. The CDR3 covers 15 residues. Here the CDR3 reads CASSLSKANTGELFF. DNA of the CDR3: TGTGCCAGCAGCTTGAGCAAAGCCAACACCGGGGAGCTGTTTTTT.

The chain combines TRBV28 with TRBJ2-2; 8 bases are a match to TRBD2. The germline gives CDR1 MDHEN, CDR2 SYDVKM. The CDR3 sequence is 17 residues long. J lost 7 bases, V lost 6 bases, and 16 bases had no gene match. In DNA, the CDR3 is TGTGCCAGCAGCCCTCCGGGTAGCGGGATCTTCAACGGGGAGCTGTTTTTT. Amino acid sequence: CASSPPGSGIFNGELFF.

This clone was recorded only once. The chain joins TRBV29-1 to TRBJ2-1; 8 bases agree with TRBD2. Germline V gene lookup returns CDR1 SQVTM and CDR2 ANQGSEA. This CDR3 is 13 amino acids long. The ends lost 1 base at V and 10 bases at J; junction bases unmatched: 6. The CDR3 loop is CSVEAGGPSEQFF. In DNA, the CDR3 is TGCAGCGTTGAAGCGGGAGGGCCTTCGGAGCAGTTCTTC.

The V and J genes are TRBV7-8 and TRBJ2-1; TRBD2 is a possible D gene (6 bases). Germline CDR1 is SGHVS and CDR2 is FQNEAQ. The V end was cut by 3 bases, the J end by 3 bases, with 12 bases between. This CDR3 region has 15 residues. The CDR3 sequence: CASSLGPGDYNEQFF. Written as DNA, the CDR3 is TGTGCCAGCAGCTTGGGGCCGGGGGACTACAATGAGCAGTTCTTC.

CDR3 bases: TGTGCCAGCAGTTTACGGGGGCCGGGGCCCCAGCATTTT. This translates into CASSLRGPGPQHF. The J gene is TRBJ1-5, the V gene TRBV28; D is perhaps TRBD1 (6 bases). CDR1 is MDHEN, CDR2 SYDVKM, per germline. The CDR3 length is 13 residues. V lost 2 bases, J lost 9 bases, and 11 bases lay in between.

The chain is built from TRBV28 and TRBJ2-1; TRBD2 is a possible D gene (6 bases). Trimming removed 5 bases at V and 8 bases at J, with 13 bases between. In germline, CDR1 is MDHEN, CDR2 SYDVKM. CDR3 size: 13 residues. The CDR3 coding sequence is TGTGCCAGCAGTCCGACTAGTAAGTATGAGCAGTTCTTC. It encodes CASSPTSKYEQFF.

The V gene is TRBV28, the J gene TRBJ2-4; D is unclear. Trimming pared 5 bases from V and 1 base from J, leaving 9 bases between. This CDR3 has 14 amino acids. CDR1 and CDR2 from the germline V gene are MDHEN and SYDVKM. For the CDR3, the DNA is TGTGCCAGCAGTCCCTCCGATGCCAAAAACATTCAGTACTTC. It translates to CASSPSDAKNIQYF.

The chain employs TRBV28 and TRBJ2-7; D call uncertain. Trimming stripped 3 bases from V and 6 bases from J, with 9 bases between. The CDR3 has 12 amino acids. Germline V gives CDR1 MDHEN, CDR2 SYDVKM. CDR3 sequence reads: CASSFRQIEQYF. The CDR3 bases are TGTGCCAGCAGTTTTCGCCAGATCGAGCAGTACTTC.

This clone appeared once. This chain joins TRBV11-1 and TRBJ2-7; the match to TRBD2 covers 11 bases. Looked up from germline, CDR1 is SGHAT and CDR2 is FQDESV (reference sequence). This CDR3 has 16 amino acids. J lost 8 bases, V lost 5 bases, and 14 bases had no gene match. The CDR3 bases are TGTGCCAGCAGCAACAGGACTAGCGGGTACCTTCCCCAGCAGTACTTC. Translation gives CASSNRTSGYLPQQYF. Using reference TRBV11-1 and TRBJ2-7 for the parts outside the CDR3, the full variable domain is EAEVAQSPRYKITEKSQAVAFWCDPISGHATLYWYRQILGQGPELLVQFQDESVVDDSQLPKDRFSAERLKGVDSTLKIQPAELGDSAMYLCASSNRTSGYLPQQYFGPGTRLTVT.

The rearrangement links TRBV14 to TRBJ2-7; D is unresolved. The CDR3 consists of 13 residues. The V and J ends lost 4 bases and 0 bases respectively, with 7 bases between them. The germline gives CDR1 SGHDN, CDR2 FVKESK. The CDR3 loop reads CASSRVDSYEQYF. DNA of the CDR3: TGTGCCAGCAGCCGGGTGGACTCCTACGAGCAGTACTTC.

A word on this clone: Additional DNA sequences in this sample encode the identical CDR3. V usage is TRBV7-9 and J usage is TRBJ1-5; D not resolved. Germline V gene sequence: CDR1 SEHNR, CDR2 FQNEAQ (reference sequence). Trimming pared 0 bases from V and 1 base from J, leaving 1 base between. The CDR3 spans 13 residues. CDR3: CASSLASNQPQHF. CDR3 sequence (DNA): TGTGCCAGCAGCTTAGCGAGCAATCAGCCCCAGCATTTT.

The genes are TRBV7-2 and TRBJ1-2; D remains unclear. The CDR3 is made up of 17 amino acids. The ends were cut back, 5 bases at V and 2 bases at J, with 21 bases in the middle. From germline, CDR1 is SGHTA and CDR2 FQGNSA. The CDR3 coding sequence is TGTGCCAGCAGCGCAATACCCCCTGGGAAGGACAACTATGGCTACACCTTC. Protein: CASSAIPPGKDNYGYTF.

The J gene is TRBJ2-5, the V gene TRBV7-9; 9 positions match TRBD1. V lost 5 bases and J lost 5; bases outside the gene matches: 9. The V gene's germline CDR1 is SEHNR and CDR2 FQNEAQ (reference sequence). The CDR3 runs to 15 residues. The CDR3 region has the DNA TGTGCCAGCAGCATACGAACAGGGGGCGAGGAGACCCAGTACTTC. The encoded protein is CASSIRTGGEETQYF.

The chain is built from TRBV7-9 and TRBJ2-2; D gene unclear. CDR1 and CDR2 from the germline V gene are SEHNR and FQNEAQ (reference sequence). The CDR3 sequence is 15 residues long. The V and J ends lost 1 base and 7 bases respectively, with 13 bases between them. Here the CDR3 reads CASSLVVAVGGELFF. The CDR3 region has the DNA TGTGCCAGCAGCTTAGTGGTAGCCGTGGGCGGGGAGCTGTTTTTT.

This sequence joins TRBV29-1 and TRBJ2-2; no definite D call. CDR3 size: 11 residues. CDR1 is SQVTM, CDR2 ANQGSEA, per germline. The V end was cut by 6 bases, the J end by 6 bases, with 8 bases between. The CDR3 nucleotides read TGCAGCGTCTCCCGGGCCGGGGAGCTGTTTTTT. Translating it yields CSVSRAGELFF.

Remarks on this clone: At the DNA level, this CDR3 is encoded by other sequences in the same sample as well. The gene calls are TRBV7-8 and TRBJ2-7; 9 bases align to TRBD2. Germline loops: CDR1 SGHVS, CDR2 FQNEAQ. The CDR3 consists of 14 residues. V was clipped by 0 bases and J by 3 bases; unmatched bases: 0. CDR3 amino acids: CASSLASGSYEQYF. Written as DNA, the CDR3 is TGTGCCAGCAGCTTAGCTAGCGGGAGCTACGAGCAGTACTTC.

The chain links TRBV6-6 to TRBJ2-2; TRBD2 might be the D (6 bases). CDR1 and CDR2 (germline): MNHNY, SVGAGI (reference sequence). Trimming stripped 7 bases from V and 5 bases from J, with 14 bases between. This CDR3 spans 14 amino acids. CDR3 sequence reads: CASIQPGRTGELFF. The DNA of the CDR3 is TGTGCCAGCATTCAACCCGGGAGAACCGGGGAGCTGTTTTTT.

The chain links TRBV2 to TRBJ1-2; TRBD1 aligns across 7 bases. V trimming: 0 bases; J trimming: 8 bases; junction bases outside the gene matches: 12. Germline V CDR1 and CDR2: SNHLY, FYNNEI. This CDR3 is built from 16 residues. The CDR3 sequence: CASSEALEGARSGYTF. CDR3 DNA: TGTGCCAGCAGTGAAGCGCTTGAGGGGGCCCGGTCGGGCTACACCTTC. Full variable domain (rest looked up from reference TRBV2 and TRBJ1-2): EPEVTQTPSHQVTQMGQEVILRCVPISNHLYFYWYRQILGQKVEFLVSFYNNEISEKSEIFDDQFSVERPDGSNFTLKIRSTKLEDSAMYFCASSEALEGARSGYTFGSGTRLTVV.

CDR3 coding DNA: TGTGCCAGCAGTTTATTGGGACCGTTTACCTACAATGAGCAGTTCTTC. Protein sequence: CASSLLGPFTYNEQFF. The gene calls are TRBV28 and TRBJ2-1; D tentatively reads TRBD1 or TRBD2 (5 bases each). Germline lookup yields CDR1 MDHEN and CDR2 SYDVKM. V gave up 1 base and J gave up 2 bases, with 12 bases separating them. The CDR3 consists of 16 residues.

The chain uses TRBV11-2 and TRBJ2-7, with a tentative D call TRBD1 (5 bases). Trimming stripped 3 bases from V and 4 bases from J, with 13 bases between. This CDR3 is built from 14 residues. Germline lookup yields CDR1 SGHAT and CDR2 FQNNGV. This chain's CDR3 is CASSFNQGSYEQYF. CDR3 sequence (DNA): TGTGCCAGCAGCTTCAATCAGGGCAGTTACGAGCAGTACTTC.

V usage is TRBV2 and J usage is TRBJ2-1; maybe TRBD2 (7 bases). CDR1 SNHLY and CDR2 FYNNEI come from the germline V gene. The V end lost 5 bases, the J end lost 2 bases, and 19 bases lay between the germline ends. The CDR3 contains 17 residues. As DNA, the CDR3 is TGTGCCAGCAGTTCCCGCGGAGGGGGGGCAGCCTACAATGAGCAGTTCTTC. Its translation: CASSSRGGGAAYNEQFF.

The CDR3 nucleotides are TGTGCCAGCAGGGGATCAGGGGCCCTCGAGCAGTACTTC. This gives the protein CASRGSGALEQYF. The chain combines TRBV6-1 with TRBJ2-7; D is perhaps TRBD1 (6 bases). CDR3 size: 13 residues. Deletions cut 6 bases from V and 6 bases from J, with 15 bases between. The V gene's germline CDR1 is MNHNS and CDR2 SASEGT.

The rearrangement links TRBV27 to TRBJ2-7; D is uncertain. CDR3 length: 15 amino acids. CDR1 is MNHEY, CDR2 SMNVEV, per germline (reference sequence). Trimming took off 2 bases at V and 5 bases at J, with 16 bases between the two ends. The CDR3 sequence: CASSLGRAPTDEQYF. CDR3 nucleotides: TGTGCCAGCAGTTTAGGTCGGGCCCCCACCGACGAGCAGTACTTC.